This is a list of T cell receptor beta chains from one sample in a study of blood T cell repertoires in COVID-19. Sequencing was performed with immunoSEQ multiplex PCR; in TCRdb, only in-frame clones are kept and a portion is missing. This sample has about 210,000 clones, with 85% found just once. The sequenced sample was peripheral blood. The source is a woman aged 70-85 years with COVID-19, enrolled during active disease. The CDR3 runs from the conserved cysteine through the conserved F or W. D genes are given only for firm matches. Some rows mark clone size as missing; the rest say once, few, many or name a class of expanded clone.

TRBJ1-1	-	TRBV18	-	TGTGCCAGCTCTAAAAGCCGACGGGGGTCCGGGGACACTGAAGCTTTCTTT	CASSKSRRGSGDTEAFF
TRBJ2-1	-	TRBV29-1	-	TGCAGCGTCCCCCGCAGGGGCGGATACAATGAGCAGTTCTTC	CSVPRRGGYNEQFF
TRBJ2-1	-	TRBV5-4	TRBD2	TGTGCCAGCAGCCAGAGAGCGGGAGGGAACTACAATGAGCAGTTCTTC	CASSQRAGGNYNEQFF
TRBJ2-1	-	TRBV10-3	-	TGTGCCATCAGTGAACAGGGCAATGAGCAGTTCTTC	CAISEQGNEQFF
TRBJ2-1	-	TRBV11-3	-	TGTGCCAGCAGCACGGGGTCTTATAATGAGCAGTTCTTC	CASSTGSYNEQFF
TRBJ2-2	-	TRBV5-1	TRBD1	TGCGCCAGCAGCCAGACAGGGCCGAACACCGGGGAGCTGTTTTTT	CASSQTGPNTGELFF
TRBJ2-3	-	TRBV5-6	TRBD2	TGTGCCAGCAGGACTGGACTAGCGGGACTCACAGATACGCAGTATTTT	CASRTGLAGLTDTQYF
TRBJ1-1	-	TRBV25-1	TRBD1	TGTGCCAGCAGTGTCTTGGGACAGGGGAGGGGCACTGAAGCTTTCTTT	CASSVLGQGRGTEAFF
TRBJ2-3	-	TRBV6-6	-	TGTGCCAGCAGTCGCGGGAATTTAGATACGCAGTATTTT	CASSRGNLDTQYF
TRBJ2-1	-	TRBV5-1	TRBD2	TGCGCCAGCAGCACCGGGACTAGCGGGACCAATGAGCAGTTCTTC	CASSTGTSGTNEQFF
TRBJ2-2	-	TRBV19	TRBD2	TGTGCCAGTACTTATAGTCCGGGCGGGAGTCCCGGGGAGCTGTTTTTT	CASTYSPGGSPGELFF
TRBJ2-2	once	TRBV7-9	-	TGTGCCAGCACCTCTGCGACCGGGGAGCTGTTTTTT	CASTSATGELFF
TRBJ2-1	-	TRBV11-3	TRBD2	TGTGCCAGCAGCCCCTGGTCGCTAGCGGTATACAATGAGCAGTTCTTC	CASSPWSLAVYNEQFF
TRBJ1-4	-	TRBV11-2	TRBD1	TGTGCCAGCAGCCCTTTGGACAGGGGGTTCGGGTTGAATGAAAAACTGTTTTTT	CASSPLDRGFGLNEKLFF
TRBJ2-2	-	TRBV19	-	TGTGCCAGTAGTATTATAACCGGGGAGCTGTTTTTT	CASSIITGELFF
TRBJ1-2	once	TRBV7-2	TRBD1	TGTGCCAGCAGCCCGCGGACAGGGTTAGCCTATGGCTACACCTTC	CASSPRTGLAYGYTF
TRBJ2-2	-	TRBV18	-	TGTGCCAGCTCACCATTACGGGTGACTAGGGACACCGGGGAGCTGTTTTTT	CASSPLRVTRDTGELFF
TRBJ1-2	-	TRBV10-3	TRBD1	TGTGCCATCACCTCGGAAGGGGGCCGGTACTATGGCTACACCTTC	CAITSEGGRYYGYTF
TRBJ1-1	-	TRBV5-1	-	TGCGCCAGCAGCTTGACGAGCTTCATGAACACTGAAGCTTTCTTT	CASSLTSFMNTEAFF
TRBJ1-6	-	TRBV27	-	TGTGCCAGCAGTTTGGGGCAGTTTATTTCACCCCTCCACTTT	CASSLGQFISPLHF
TRBJ1-1	-	TRBV5-1	-	TGCGCCAGCAGCATGAGACAAGGGGAAAACACTGAAGCTTTCTTT	CASSMRQGENTEAFF
TRBJ2-3	-	TRBV9	-	TGTGCCAGCAGCGTAACGGGAAGGTCGGGGGTTGGGCCAGATACGCAGTATTTT	CASSVTGRSGVGPDTQYF
TRBJ1-6	-	TRBV2	-	TGTGCCAGCAGTCTTCACGAGACAGTCTCAAATTCACCCCTCCACTTT	CASSLHETVSNSPLHF
TRBJ1-5	-	TRBV6-1	-	TGTGCCAGCAGTGAAGAAGTGGGAGGGTTCAGCAATCAGCCCCAGCATTTT	CASSEEVGGFSNQPQHF
TRBJ1-1	-	TRBV5-1	TRBD1	TGCGCCAGCAGCACGGACAGGGGCGGGCATATGAACACTGAAGCTTTCTTT	CASSTDRGGHMNTEAFF
TRBJ1-3	-	TRBV11-3	-	TGTGCCAGCAGCCCAGGAGGAGGGACTGGAAACACCATATATTTT	CASSPGGGTGNTIYF
TRBJ1-4	-	TRBV10-3	TRBD1	TGTGCCATCAGTGAGGCGACAGGGGAGCATGAAAAACTGTTTTTT	CAISEATGEHEKLFF
TRBJ1-2	-	TRBV15	-	TGTGCCACCAGCAGAGATCCCGGGCAGGGGTCCACCTTC	CATSRDPGQGSTF
TRBJ1-2	-	TRBV7-3	TRBD1	TGTGCCAGCAGCCTTCAGCCGGACAGGTCTAACTATGGCTACACCTTC	CASSLQPDRSNYGYTF
TRBJ2-3	once	TRBV27	-	TGTGCCAGCAGTTTATGGTGGGACTCCCCTGGGGATACGCAGTATTTT	CASSLWWDSPGDTQYF
TRBJ1-5	-	TRBV2	TRBD1	TGTGCCAGCGGAGGACAGGGAAGGGGTAGCAATCAGCCCCAGCATTTT	CASGGQGRGSNQPQHF
TRBJ1-2	-	TRBV5-3	-	TGTGCCAGAAGCCACCGGTCGGGGGGCCCCTATGGCTACACCTTC	CARSHRSGGPYGYTF
TRBJ2-6	-	TRBV7-3	-	TGTGCCAGCAGCTTAGAGGGTTTTGGGGCCAACGTCCTGACTTTC	CASSLEGFGANVLTF
TRBJ2-3	-	TRBV7-2	-	TGTGCCAGCAGCCCACGGGGTTTCACAGATACGCAGTATTTT	CASSPRGFTDTQYF
TRBJ1-3	-	TRBV10-3	TRBD1	TGTGCCATCTCGGACAGGGTCTCTGGAAACACCATATATTTT	CAISDRVSGNTIYF
TRBJ1-3	once	TRBV5-5	-	TGTGCCAGCAGCCAAATCGACAGAGGAAACACCATATATTTT	CASSQIDRGNTIYF
TRBJ1-1	few	TRBV5-3	-	TGTGCCAGAAGCTTGGCAGTCGGGGCAGGGGTTAGGAACACTGAAGCTTTCTTT	CARSLAVGAGVRNTEAFF
TRBJ1-3	-	TRBV7-2	-	TGTGCCAGCAGCTTAGAGGGCACAGGATACTCTGGAAACACCATATATTTT	CASSLEGTGYSGNTIYF
TRBJ2-1	-	TRBV7-3	TRBD1	TGTGCCAGCAGCCCCCGAGGACAGGTAGGAGGCAATGAGCAGTTCTTC	CASSPRGQVGGNEQFF
TRBJ2-7	-	TRBV5-1	TRBD1	TGCGCCAGCAGCTCCGGGACAGCCACCTACGAGCAGTACTTC	CASSSGTATYEQYF
TRBJ2-3	-	TRBV15	-	TGTGCCACCAGCTCCTCCCCCCGCGGATACACAGATACGCAGTATTTT	CATSSSPRGYTDTQYF
TRBJ2-3	-	TRBV6-4	TRBD2	TGTGCCAGCAGACGCGGGACTAGCGGCACAGATACGCAGTATTTT	CASRRGTSGTDTQYF
TRBJ2-7	-	TRBV6-2/TRBV6-3	TRBD1	TGTGCCAGCAGTTCCCTTGCCGGGACAGTCATCTCCTACGAGCAGTACTTC	CASSSLAGTVISYEQYF